Sequencing of this T cell receptor beta chain was carried out in a study of PD-1 blockade in classical Hodgkin lymphoma. General observations from the study: Newly diagnosed and completely responding patients shared comparable baseline diversity.

CDR3 length: 16 residues. Trimming stripped 2 bases from V and 1 base from J, with 14 bases between. The germline gives CDR1 LGHNT, CDR2 FRNRAP. Each of the patients experienced relapse following autologous stem cell transplantation, and their brentuximab vedotin exposure differed. As to this clone: The antigen remains undetermined.

Assay: immunoSEQ multiplex PCR; the TCRdb copy retains only in-frame clones and omits some. This repertoire shows about 27,000 clones, approximately 72% found once; its top ten account for roughly 33%. This chain joins TRBV12-5 and TRBJ1-1; weak D call: TRBD1 (6 bases). This receptor was taken from a human donor with classical Hodgkin lymphoma. The input for sequencing was peripheral blood mononuclear cells (PBMCs), taken before the second cycle of nivolumab. The DNA for the CDR3 is TGTGCTAGTGGTTTGACAAGGCAGGGGAGGAACACTGAAGCTTTCTTT. This encodes CASGLTRQGRNTEAFF.